This TCR beta chain was recorded in a study of T cells in Graves' hyperthyroidism and ophthalmopathy. With 5 bases removed from V and 4 bases from J, the gap between germline ends came to 14 bases. Germline CDR1 reads DFQATT; CDR2 reads SNEGSKA (reference sequence). The CDR3 loop spans 13 amino acids. This clonotype has a count of ten or more. Using RNA transcripts as the source, TCR beta CDR3 regions were amplified. The primer set for the first-round RT-PCR of the TCR CDR3 was HTBI. TCRdb redid the calling of the multiplex PCR reads with MiXCR, one entry per CDR3 protein. The sample gives 530,000 or so distinct CDR3 sequences, roughly 15% of which show up once; approximately 18% is in the top ten.

This rearrangement joins TRBV20-1 to TRBJ2-5; D may be TRBD2 (5 bases). Specimen: blood. This sequence originates from a woman aged 18-29 years with Graves' ophthalmopathy. DNA of the CDR3: TGCAGTGCTGACGACTCAAGCGGAGAGACCCAGTACTTC. Its protein product is CSADDSSGETQYF.